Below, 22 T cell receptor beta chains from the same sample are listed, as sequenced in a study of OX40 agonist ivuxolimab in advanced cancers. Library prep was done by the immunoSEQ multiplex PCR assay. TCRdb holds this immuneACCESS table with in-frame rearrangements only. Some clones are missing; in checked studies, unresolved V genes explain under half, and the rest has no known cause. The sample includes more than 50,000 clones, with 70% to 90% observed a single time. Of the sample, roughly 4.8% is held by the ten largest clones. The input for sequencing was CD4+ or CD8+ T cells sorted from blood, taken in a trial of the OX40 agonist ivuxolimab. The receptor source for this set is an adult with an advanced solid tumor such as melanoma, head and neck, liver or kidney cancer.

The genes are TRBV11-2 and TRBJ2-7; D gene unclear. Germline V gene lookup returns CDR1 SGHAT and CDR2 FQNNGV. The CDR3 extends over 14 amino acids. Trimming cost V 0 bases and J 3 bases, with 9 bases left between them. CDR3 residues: CASSLDPDLYEQYF. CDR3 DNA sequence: TGTGCCAGCAGCTTAGATCCAGATCTCTACGAGCAGTACTTC. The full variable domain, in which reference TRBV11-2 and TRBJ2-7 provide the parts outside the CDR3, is EAGVAQSPRYKIIEKRQSVAFWCNPISGHATLYWYQQILGQGPKLLIQFQNNGVVDDSQLPKDRFSAERLKGVDSTLKIQPAKLEDSAVYLCASSLDPDLYEQYFGPGTRLTVT.

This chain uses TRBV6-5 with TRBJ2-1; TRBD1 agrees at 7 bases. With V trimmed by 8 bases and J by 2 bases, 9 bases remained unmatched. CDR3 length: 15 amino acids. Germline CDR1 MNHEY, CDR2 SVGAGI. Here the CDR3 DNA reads TGTGCCAGCTCCAGTGACAGGGCTACCTACAATGAGCAGTTCTTC. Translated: CASSSDRATYNEQFF.

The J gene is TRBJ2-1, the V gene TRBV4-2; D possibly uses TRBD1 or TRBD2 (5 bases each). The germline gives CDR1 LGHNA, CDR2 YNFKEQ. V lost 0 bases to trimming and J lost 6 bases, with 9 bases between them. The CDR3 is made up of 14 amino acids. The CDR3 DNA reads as TGTGCCAGCAGCCAAGAGGACGGGACCAATGAGCAGTTCTTC. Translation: CASSQEDGTNEQFF.

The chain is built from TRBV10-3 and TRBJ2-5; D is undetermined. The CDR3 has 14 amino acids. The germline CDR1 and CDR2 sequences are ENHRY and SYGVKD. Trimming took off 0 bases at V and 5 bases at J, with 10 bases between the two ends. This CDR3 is CAISESLALETQYF. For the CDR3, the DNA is TGTGCCATCAGTGAGTCCCTGGCTTTGGAGACCCAGTACTTC.

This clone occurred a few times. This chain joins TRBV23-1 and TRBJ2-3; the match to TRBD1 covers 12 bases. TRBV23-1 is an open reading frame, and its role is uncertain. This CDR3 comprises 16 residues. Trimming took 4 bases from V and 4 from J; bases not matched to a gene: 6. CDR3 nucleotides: TGCGCCAGCAGTCCTGGGACAGGGGGCATCGCAGATACGCAGTATTTT. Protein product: CASSPGTGGIADTQYF.

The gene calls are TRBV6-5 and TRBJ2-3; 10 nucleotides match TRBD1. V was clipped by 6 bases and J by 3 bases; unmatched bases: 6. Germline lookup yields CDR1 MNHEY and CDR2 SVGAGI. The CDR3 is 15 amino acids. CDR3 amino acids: CASRGTGARTDTQYF. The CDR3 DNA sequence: TGTGCCAGCAGAGGGACAGGGGCAAGGACAGATACGCAGTATTTT.

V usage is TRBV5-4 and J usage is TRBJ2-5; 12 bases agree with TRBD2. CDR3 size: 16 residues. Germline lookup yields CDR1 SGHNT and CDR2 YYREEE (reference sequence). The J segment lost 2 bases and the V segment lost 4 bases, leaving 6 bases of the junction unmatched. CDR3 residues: CASSPSTSGGQETQYF. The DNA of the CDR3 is TGTGCCAGCAGCCCCTCGACTAGCGGGGGACAAGAGACCCAGTACTTC.

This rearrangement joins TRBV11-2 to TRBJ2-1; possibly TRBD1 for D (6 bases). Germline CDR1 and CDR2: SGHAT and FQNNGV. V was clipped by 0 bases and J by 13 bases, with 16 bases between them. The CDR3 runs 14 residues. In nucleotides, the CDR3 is TGTGCCAGCAGCTTAGAGCCGGGTGGGGGCCGCCAGTTCTTC. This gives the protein CASSLEPGGGRQFF.

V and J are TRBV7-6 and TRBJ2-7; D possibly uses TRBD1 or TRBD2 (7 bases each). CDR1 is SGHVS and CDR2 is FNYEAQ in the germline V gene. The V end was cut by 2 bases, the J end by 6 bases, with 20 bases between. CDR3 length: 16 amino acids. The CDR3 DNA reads TGTGCCAGCAGCTTATTAGGGGGCAGGGAGGGGAGCGAGCAGTACTTC. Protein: CASSLLGGREGSEQYF. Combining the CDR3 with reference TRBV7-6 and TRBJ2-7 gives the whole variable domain GAGVSQSPRYKVTKRGQDVALRCDPISGHVSLYWYRQALGQGPEFLTYFNYEAQQDKSGLPNDRFSAERPEGSISTLTIQRTEQRDSAMYRCASSLLGGREGSEQYFGPGTRLTVT.

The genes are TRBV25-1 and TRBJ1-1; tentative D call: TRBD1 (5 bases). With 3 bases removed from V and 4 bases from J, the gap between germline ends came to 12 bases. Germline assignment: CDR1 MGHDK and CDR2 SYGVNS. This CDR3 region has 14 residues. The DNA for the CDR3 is TGTGCCAGCAGTGATCCGGCCGGGGGCACTGAAGCTTTCTTT. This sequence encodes CASSDPAGGTEAFF.

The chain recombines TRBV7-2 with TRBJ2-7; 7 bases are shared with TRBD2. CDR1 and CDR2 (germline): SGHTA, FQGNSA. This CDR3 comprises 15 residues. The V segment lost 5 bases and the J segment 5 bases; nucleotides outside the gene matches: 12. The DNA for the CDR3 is TGTGCCAGCAGCGGCAGGGACTATTTTCCAGACGAGCAGTACTTC. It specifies CASSGRDYFPDEQYF.

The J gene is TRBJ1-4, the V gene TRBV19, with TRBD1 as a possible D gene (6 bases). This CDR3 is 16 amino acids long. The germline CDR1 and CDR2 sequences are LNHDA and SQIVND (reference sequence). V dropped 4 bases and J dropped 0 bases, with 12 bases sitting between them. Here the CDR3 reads CASSKRDTATNEKLFF. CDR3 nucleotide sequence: TGTGCCAGTAGTAAGCGGGACACCGCAACTAATGAAAAACTGTTTTTT. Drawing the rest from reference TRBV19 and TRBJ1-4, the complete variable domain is DGGITQSPKYLFRKEGQNVTLSCEQNLNHDAMYWYRQDPGQGLRLIYYSQIVNDFQKGDIAEGYSVSREKKESFPLTVTSAQKNPTAFYLCASSKRDTATNEKLFFGSGTQLSVL.

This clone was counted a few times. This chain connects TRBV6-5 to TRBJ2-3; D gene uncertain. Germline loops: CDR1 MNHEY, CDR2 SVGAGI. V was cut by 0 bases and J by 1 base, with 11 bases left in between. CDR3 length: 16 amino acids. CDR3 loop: CASSYSMGLGTDTQYF. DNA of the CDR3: TGTGCCAGCAGTTACTCGATGGGCCTTGGCACAGATACGCAGTATTTT.

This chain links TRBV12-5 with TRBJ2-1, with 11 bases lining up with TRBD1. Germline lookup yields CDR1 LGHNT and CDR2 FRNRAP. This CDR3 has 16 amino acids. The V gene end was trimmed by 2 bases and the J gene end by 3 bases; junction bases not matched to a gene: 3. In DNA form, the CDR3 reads TGTGCTAGTGGTTTGTCCGGGACAGGGGGCTACAATGAGCAGTTCTTC. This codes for CASGLSGTGGYNEQFF.

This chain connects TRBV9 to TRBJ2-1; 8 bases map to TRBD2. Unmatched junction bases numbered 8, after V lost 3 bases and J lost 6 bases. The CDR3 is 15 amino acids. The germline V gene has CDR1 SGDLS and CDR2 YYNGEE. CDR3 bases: TGTGCCAGCAGCGCTAGCGGGTTCTCGGGCAATGAGCAGTTCTTC. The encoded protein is CASSASGFSGNEQFF.

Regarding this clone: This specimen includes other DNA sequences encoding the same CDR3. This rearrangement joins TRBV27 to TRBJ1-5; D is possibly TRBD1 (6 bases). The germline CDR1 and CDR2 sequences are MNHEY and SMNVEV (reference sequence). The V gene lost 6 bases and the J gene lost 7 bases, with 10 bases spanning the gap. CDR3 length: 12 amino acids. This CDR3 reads CASRRGNQPQHF. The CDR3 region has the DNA TGTGCCAGCAGGAGGGGGAACCAGCCCCAGCATTTT.

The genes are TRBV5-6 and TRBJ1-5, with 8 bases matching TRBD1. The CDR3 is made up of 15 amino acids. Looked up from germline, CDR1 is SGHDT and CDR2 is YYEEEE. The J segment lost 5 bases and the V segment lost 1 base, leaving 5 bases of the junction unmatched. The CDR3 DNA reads TGTGCCAGCAGCTTGAACAGGGGGTGGGATCAGCCCCAGCATTTT. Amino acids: CASSLNRGWDQPQHF.

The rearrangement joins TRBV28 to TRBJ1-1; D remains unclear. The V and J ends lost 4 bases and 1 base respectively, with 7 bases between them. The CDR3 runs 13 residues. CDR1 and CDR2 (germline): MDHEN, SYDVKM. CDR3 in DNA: TGTGCCAGCAGTTCCTCAAGGAACACTGAAGCTTTCTTT. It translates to CASSSSRNTEAFF.

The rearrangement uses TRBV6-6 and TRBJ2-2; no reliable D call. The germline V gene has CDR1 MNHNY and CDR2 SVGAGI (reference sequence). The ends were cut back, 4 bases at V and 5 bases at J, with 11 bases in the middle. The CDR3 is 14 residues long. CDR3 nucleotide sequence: TGTGCCAGCAGTTGGACCGGGTCTACCGGGGAGCTGTTTTTT. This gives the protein CASSWTGSTGELFF.

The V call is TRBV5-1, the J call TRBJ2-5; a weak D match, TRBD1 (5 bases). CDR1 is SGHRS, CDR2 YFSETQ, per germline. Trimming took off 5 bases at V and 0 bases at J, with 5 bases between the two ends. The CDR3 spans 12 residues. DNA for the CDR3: TGCGCCAGCAGGACAGACCAAGAGACCCAGTACTTC. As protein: CASRTDQETQYF.

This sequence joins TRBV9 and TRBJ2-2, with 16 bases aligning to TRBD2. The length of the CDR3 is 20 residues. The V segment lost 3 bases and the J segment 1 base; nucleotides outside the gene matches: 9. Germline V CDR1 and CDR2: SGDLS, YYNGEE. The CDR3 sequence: CASSEGVGTSGRVNTGELFF. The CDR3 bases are TGTGCCAGCAGCGAGGGGGTTGGGACTAGCGGGAGGGTGAACACCGGGGAGCTGTTTTTT.

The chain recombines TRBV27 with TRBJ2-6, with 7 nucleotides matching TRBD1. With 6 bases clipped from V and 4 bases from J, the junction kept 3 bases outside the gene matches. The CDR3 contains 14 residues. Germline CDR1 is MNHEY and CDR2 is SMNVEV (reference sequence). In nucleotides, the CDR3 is TGTGCCAGCAGACAGGGGAGCGGGGCCAACGTCCTGACTTTC. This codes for CASRQGSGANVLTF.